One TCR beta chain is described in this entry. This entry belongs to a study of blood T cell repertoires in COVID-19. The wider study: Specimens from acute and convalescent COVID-19 originated in the United States, Italy and Spain. PBMCs, B-cell-depleted T cells, or T cells provided the cDNA or gDNA that made up the material.

Germline loops: CDR1 SGHAT, CDR2 FQNNGV. V shed 2 bases and J shed 0 bases, with 11 bases lying between them. The CDR3 has 17 amino acids. Authors' methods: Reference gene primer amplification gave estimated nucleated cell counts. Clones were sequenced by immunoSEQ multiplex PCR, and TCRdb holds only the in-frame ones, with some missing. V, J and clone size reflect that table, while D and trimming were determined from the DNA. The table lists 40,000 to 45,000 clones, 87% of them singletons. The TCR was taken from a man aged 55 to 70 with acute or convalescent COVID-19. The source material was peripheral blood. The J gene is TRBJ2-6, the V gene TRBV11-2, with D possibly matching TRBD2 (6 bases). The CDR3 coding sequence is TGTGCCAGCAGCTTATCTATCGGGGGCTCTGGGGCCAACGTCCTGACTTTC. This gives the protein CASSLSIGGSGANVLTF.